This T cell receptor beta chain came from a study of T cell responses to AZD1222 COVID-19 vaccine. The germline V gene encodes CDR1 MNHEY and CDR2 SVGAGI. V shed 7 bases, J shed 9 bases, and the junction held 12 bases outside the gene matches. The CDR3 is made up of 14 amino acids. Here immunoSEQ multiplex PCR was the method, and the copy in TCRdb shows in-frame clones only, minus some. The table has 64,000 or so clones, roughly 84% seen once. The material was peripheral blood, obtained on day 0 of AZD1222 vaccination. The sequence was obtained from an adult in good health. V is TRBV6-5 and J is TRBJ2-7, with 10 bases fitting TRBD1. The CDR3 sequence is CASTGRDRGFAQYF. Written as DNA, the CDR3 is TGTGCCAGCACCGGAAGGGACAGGGGATTTGCGCAGTACTTC.